A single T cell receptor (beta chain) is shown here with its context. Antigen: not known. Sequencing was performed with immunoSEQ multiplex PCR; in TCRdb, only in-frame clones are kept and a portion is missing. The sample lists 7,000 to 10,000 clones, 81% occurring once. These data are taken from a study of immune evolution from preneoplasia to lung adenocarcinoma. Background on the study: HLA loss of heterozygosity: under 7.5% AIS, about 15% MIA, approximately 35% ADC, none AAH.

Study-level findings and limits: Highest clonality occurred in KRAS-mutant, not EGFR-mutant or double wild-type, nodules. Later-stage lesions appeared to have more T cells, more diversity, less clonality.

There are 13 residues in the CDR3. V lost 2 bases to trimming and J lost 1 base, with 5 bases between them. Germline V gives CDR1 SGHAT, CDR2 FQNNGV. Source material: FFPE invasive lung adenocarcinoma tissue. This sequence joins TRBV11-2 and TRBJ1-1; D unresolved. This receptor was identified in a person aged 50-59 years with lung adenocarcinoma. This CDR3 reads CASSLTQNTEAFF. DNA for the CDR3: TGTGCCAGCAGCTTAACCCAGAACACTGAAGCTTTCTTT.